This T cell receptor (beta chain) was documented in a study of T cell responses to AZD1222 COVID-19 vaccine. Findings of the study overall: Only five or six AZD1222 recipients were seropositive at baseline. A rise in Spike-specific TCR breadth and depth followed two AZD1222 doses. Sampled repertoires all dated from after the peak T cell response.

For this clone: Its cognate antigen is unknown.

Generated by immunoSEQ multiplex PCR, the TCRdb table keeps only in-frame clones and is missing some. The sample carries 150,000 to 200,000 clones, roughly 92% recorded once. The CDR3 sequence is 15 residues long. V was clipped by 0 bases and J by 5 bases, with 12 bases between them. Germline CDR1 LNHNV, CDR2 YYDKDF (reference sequence). Material: peripheral blood, obtained 28 days after the second AZD1222 dose. This clonotype originated in an adult who received the AZD1222 COVID-19 vaccine. This rearrangement joins TRBV15 to TRBJ2-3; D uncertain. Here the CDR3 reads CATSRDSFGRDTQYF. CDR3 nucleotide sequence: TGTGCCACCAGCAGAGATTCATTCGGCAGAGATACGCAGTATTTT.